Below, 32 T cell receptor beta chains from the same sample are listed, as sequenced in a study of blood T cells in healthy people across ages. Through a sample-barcoded 5' primer and a J-beta primer mix, a second PCR was run for roughly 6 to 12 cycles. TCRdb reprocessed the 5' RACE reads via MiXCR and lists one record per CDR3 protein. Among 1.5 million to 2 million distinct CDR3 sequences listed, about 28% were seen once. The source material was blood. Receptor source: a woman under 40 in good health.

This clonotype has more than one count but fewer than ten. V is TRBV12-5 and J is TRBJ1-5; D unresolved. This CDR3 spans 14 amino acids. Germline CDR1 reads LGHNT; CDR2 reads FRNRAP. Trimming took 1 base from V and 4 from J, leaving 8 bases between them. The CDR3 DNA reads TGTGCTAGTGGTTTGGAGGGAGGAAATCAGCCCCAGCATTTT. Translating gives CASGLEGGNQPQHF.

With respect to this clonotype: A much larger clone lies one base from this, so it may be a read error. V is TRBV20-1 and J is TRBJ2-5; D may be TRBD2 (6 bases). The CDR3 length is 13 residues. From germline, CDR1 is DFQATT and CDR2 SNEGSKA (reference sequence). The CDR3 nucleotides are TGCGGTTCCCAATACCCGGGGGAAGAGACCCAGTACTTC. Amino acid sequence: CGSQYPGEETQYF.

This chain links TRBV24-1 with TRBJ2-7; unclear D gene. The V and J ends lost 0 bases and 8 bases respectively, with 10 bases between them. The length of the CDR3 is 13 residues. CDR1 and CDR2 from the germline V gene are KGHDR and SFDVKD. The CDR3: CATSDLSTTKQYF. CDR3 in DNA: TGTGCCACCAGTGATTTGTCCACTACGAAGCAGTACTTC.

The rearrangement links TRBV12-5 to TRBJ2-1; 11 bases fit TRBD1. CDR3 length: 17 amino acids. Trimming cost V 0 bases and J 5 bases; bases outside gene matches: 6. Germline V lookup: CDR1 LGHNT, CDR2 FRNRAP. The CDR3 sequence is CASGLVVGTGGNNEQFF. The CDR3 DNA follows: TGTGCTAGTGGTTTGGTAGTTGGGACAGGGGGGAACAATGAGCAGTTCTTC.

This clonotype was seen a handful of times. The rearrangement links TRBV2 to TRBJ2-4; D may be TRBD1 or TRBD2 (5 bases each). The V gene lost 4 bases and the J gene lost 1 base, with 11 bases spanning the gap. The CDR3 is 15 residues long. CDR1 SNHLY and CDR2 FYNNEI come from the germline V gene. CDR3 residues: CASSGPGRAKNIQYF. In nucleotides, the CDR3 is TGTGCCAGCAGTGGCCCGGGGCGGGCCAAAAACATTCAGTACTTC.

The chain employs TRBV7-9 and TRBJ1-3; D perhaps matches TRBD1 (6 bases). Germline loops: CDR1 SEHNR, CDR2 FQNEAQ (reference sequence). V was pared by 4 bases and J by 4 bases, with 8 bases between. The CDR3 is 13 amino acids. The DNA of the CDR3 is TGTGCCAGCAGCTGGACAGTGGGAAACACCATATATTTT. Translated: CASSWTVGNTIYF.

Ten or more counts support this clonotype. The chain combines TRBV29-1 with TRBJ1-2; TRBD1 agrees at 9 bases. CDR3 size: 14 residues. V shed 7 bases and J 4 bases; nucleotides not matched to a gene: 10. Germline CDR1 reads SQVTM; CDR2 reads ANQGSEA. The CDR3 nucleotides are TGCAGCGCCGAAAGAGACAGGGGGGGCTATGGCTACACCTTC. Its protein product is CSAERDRGGYGYTF.

This clonotype was seen repeatedly, ten times or more. This sequence joins TRBV28 and TRBJ2-1; 7 bases match TRBD2. The CDR3 has 15 amino acids. The V gene end was trimmed by 7 bases and the J gene end by 2 bases; junction bases not matched to a gene: 8. The germline gives CDR1 MDHEN, CDR2 SYDVKM. CDR3 DNA sequence: TGTGCCAGCACTCTGGAGACTAGCCCCTACAATGAGCAGTTCTTC. The encoded protein is CASTLETSPYNEQFF.

With regard to this clonotype: At one end the junction does not follow the germline gene, possibly because of a read error. The chain is built from TRBV10-2 and TRBJ2-1; D remains ambiguous. In germline, CDR1 is WSHSY, CDR2 SAAADI. This CDR3 region has 12 residues. CDR3 amino acids: CTSSELQNEQFF. In nucleotides, the CDR3 is TGCACCAGCAGTGAGTTGCAGAATGAGCAGTTCTTC.

The chain couples TRBV10-2 to TRBJ2-1, with 7 nucleotides matching TRBD1. J lost 5 bases, V lost 6 bases, and 7 bases had no gene match. Per the germline V gene, CDR1 is WSHSY and CDR2 is SAAADI. The CDR3 runs to 14 residues. The CDR3 here is CASSFGQDHNEQFF. The CDR3 coding sequence is TGCGCCAGCAGCTTTGGACAGGACCACAATGAGCAGTTCTTC.

The CDR3 region has the DNA TGCAGTGCTAGAGATTCGGGAGGGGGGAAATACAATGAGCAGTTCTTC. Its protein product is CSARDSGGGKYNEQFF. The V gene is TRBV20-1, the J gene TRBJ2-1; 8 bases align to TRBD2. The V gene end was trimmed by 0 bases and the J gene end by 4 bases; junction bases not matched to a gene: 8. Looked up from germline, CDR1 is DFQATT and CDR2 is SNEGSKA (reference sequence). The CDR3 is 16 residues long.

A few counts support this clonotype. The chain is built from TRBV11-2 and TRBJ2-5; the match to TRBD2 covers 7 bases. The CDR3 has 15 amino acids. The J segment lost 3 bases and the V segment lost 1 base, leaving 5 bases of the junction unmatched. Germline values: CDR1 SGHAT, CDR2 FQNNGV. The CDR3 coding sequence is TGTGCCAGCAGCTTAGTGGGAGGGCCAGAAGAGACCCAGTACTTC. Translation: CASSLVGGPEETQYF.

At least ten counts were recorded for this clonotype. This chain joins TRBV5-6 and TRBJ2-5; TRBD1 matches 7 bases. Germline trimming cut 3 bases from V and 2 bases from J; bases unmatched to any gene: 4. Germline V gives CDR1 SGHDT, CDR2 YYEEEE. CDR3 length equals 14 residues. CDR3 bases: TGTGCCAGCAGCTCGACAGGGCTACAAGAGACCCAGTACTTC. Protein: CASSSTGLQETQYF.

This clonotype was recorded many times. Germline and junction disagree at one end, which may indicate a read error. The V gene is TRBV7-6, the J gene TRBJ2-3, with 9 bases fitting TRBD1. The CDR3 is made up of 15 amino acids. The germline V gene has CDR1 SGHVS and CDR2 FNYEAQ. CDR3 residues: CASSPRTGGTDTQYF. The CDR3 DNA is TGCGCCAGCAGCCCCAGGACAGGGGGCACAGATACGCAGTATTTT.

V gene TRBV5-1 combines with J gene TRBJ2-1, with a weak D call TRBD2 (6 bases). Trimming took 0 bases from V and 6 from J, leaving 25 bases between them. CDR1 is SGHRS, CDR2 YFSETQ, per germline. This CDR3 spans 19 amino acids. This CDR3 reads CASSLAVGNGAAGSNEQFF. In nucleotides, the CDR3 is TGCGCCAGCAGCTTGGCCGTCGGTAACGGGGCCGCGGGAAGCAATGAGCAGTTCTTC.

The chain combines TRBV20-1 with TRBJ2-4; TRBD2 matches 7 bases. CDR1 and CDR2 (germline): DFQATT, SNEGSKA (reference sequence). The CDR3 extends over 12 amino acids. The V gene end was trimmed by 3 bases and the J gene end by 9 bases; junction bases not matched to a gene: 5. CDR3 region: CSASSGRFIQYF. CDR3 DNA: TGCAGTGCTAGTTCCGGGAGGTTCATTCAGTACTTC.

At least ten counts were recorded for this clonotype. The chain uses TRBV7-3 and TRBJ2-5; 7 bases align to TRBD2. CDR3 length: 15 amino acids. V dropped 5 bases and J dropped 2; count of bases not matched to a gene: 8. The germline V gene encodes CDR1 SGHTA and CDR2 FQGTGA. CDR3 protein: CASSRFTGGQETQYF. In DNA form, the CDR3 reads TGTGCCAGCAGCCGTTTTACGGGGGGTCAAGAGACCCAGTACTTC.

The chain uses TRBV2 and TRBJ2-6; possible D gene TRBD1, 6 bases. The CDR3 sequence is 17 residues long. V gave up 8 bases and J gave up 0 bases, with 17 bases separating them. In germline, CDR1 is SNHLY, CDR2 FYNNEI. The CDR3 loop is CASGYRVSPSGANVLTF. CDR3 sequence (DNA): TGTGCCAGCGGTTACAGGGTCTCCCCCTCTGGGGCCAACGTCCTGACTTTC.

The genes are TRBV12-3 or TRBV12-4 and TRBJ2-1; D possibly matches TRBD1 or TRBD2 (6 bases each). This CDR3 is built from 14 residues. With 6 bases removed from V and 5 bases from J, the gap between germline ends came to 14 bases. The CDR3, as DNA: TGTGCCAGCAGCCCCAAGGGGGGCAACAATGAGCAGTTCTTC. Translating it yields CASSPKGGNNEQFF.

This clonotype has just one count. The rearrangement uses TRBV30 and TRBJ2-5; D might be TRBD2 (5 bases). With 2 bases removed from V and 0 bases from J, the gap between germline ends came to 16 bases. CDR3 length: 16 residues. Germline CDR1 and CDR2: GTSNPN and SVGIG (reference sequence). CDR3 DNA sequence: TGTGCCTGGAGTCAGGCGGGCGGTTGGTACCAAGAGACCCAGTACTTC. This encodes CAWSQAGGWYQETQYF.

The chain couples TRBV12-3 or TRBV12-4 to TRBJ1-3; a possible D gene is TRBD1 (6 bases). The CDR3 is 13 residues long. Trimming cost V 10 bases and J 4 bases, with 14 bases left between them. For the CDR3, the DNA is TGTGCCACCTCCCTGACAGGCGGAAACACCATATATTTT. This translates into CATSLTGGNTIYF.

This clonotype showed up just a few times. The chain carries TRBV6-2 or TRBV6-3 and TRBJ2-3, with D possibly TRBD2 on 5 matching bases. Germline CDR1 and CDR2: MNHEY and SVGEGT. V gave up 8 bases and J gave up 0 bases, with 9 bases separating them. There are 13 residues in the CDR3. CDR3 sequence reads: CASDTSSTDTQYF. The CDR3 DNA is TGTGCCAGCGACACTAGTAGCACAGATACGCAGTATTTT.

This clonotype showed up many times. The rearrangement uses TRBV10-2 and TRBJ2-1; D remains unclear. The CDR3 loop spans 13 amino acids. The V gene's germline CDR1 is WSHSY and CDR2 SAAADI. Trimming removed 4 bases from V and 5 bases from J, with 9 bases in between. DNA for the CDR3: TGCGCCAGCAGTGTTTACCGGGACAATGAGCAGTTCTTC. Amino acid sequence: CASSVYRDNEQFF.

This clonotype was found a few times. The chain employs TRBV6-6 and TRBJ2-1; TRBD1 agrees at 10 bases. Germline V CDR1 and CDR2: MNHNY, SVGAGI (reference sequence). This CDR3 has 14 amino acids. After removal of 7 bases from V and 8 bases from J, the junction contained 8 bases not matched to a gene. The CDR3 loop reads CASTPGTGADEQFF. CDR3 DNA: TGTGCCAGCACCCCGGGGACAGGGGCGGATGAGCAGTTCTTC.

This clonotype was observed a handful of times. The chain uses TRBV20-1 and TRBJ2-1; 7 positions match TRBD2. The CDR3 has 17 amino acids. V gave up 6 bases and J gave up 0 bases; unmatched junction bases: 14. Germline CDR1 reads DFQATT; CDR2 reads SNEGSKA (reference sequence). CDR3 nucleotides: TGCAGTGCCCGGGGCCGTAGCGGGTACAGCTCCTACAATGAGCAGTTCTTC. Translated: CSARGRSGYSSYNEQFF.

The rearrangement links TRBV3-1 to TRBJ2-2; the D is unclear. Germline assignment: CDR1 LGHDT and CDR2 YNNKEL (reference sequence). V was shortened by 0 bases and J by 2 bases, with 10 bases between the two germline ends. The CDR3 covers 16 residues. This chain's CDR3 is CASSQDPPSNTGELFF. CDR3 coding DNA: TGTGCCAGCAGCCAAGATCCCCCATCAAACACCGGGGAGCTGTTTTTT.

Ten or more counts support this clonotype. This chain connects TRBV12-3 or TRBV12-4 to TRBJ2-7; D tentatively fits TRBD1 or TRBD2 (5 bases each). This CDR3 region has 14 residues. Trimming shortened V by 6 bases and J by 1 base, and 13 bases separated the two germline ends. As DNA, the CDR3 is TGTGCCAGCAGCCACCGGGACCGATCCTACGAGCAGTACTTC. Translating it yields CASSHRDRSYEQYF.

The chain carries TRBV11-1 and TRBJ2-3, with 8 bases matching TRBD1. Unmatched junction bases numbered 7, after V lost 2 bases and J lost 3 bases. Germline V gene sequence: CDR1 SGHAT, CDR2 FQDESV (reference sequence). The CDR3 sequence is 16 residues long. The CDR3 region has the DNA TGTGCCAGCAGCTTACCCACAGGGGGGATGACAGATACGCAGTATTTT. It is translated as CASSLPTGGMTDTQYF. Variable domain in full (rest from reference TRBV11-1 and TRBJ2-3): EAEVAQSPRYKITEKSQAVAFWCDPISGHATLYWYRQILGQGPELLVQFQDESVVDDSQLPKDRFSAERLKGVDSTLKIQPAELGDSAMYLCASSLPTGGMTDTQYFGPGTRLTVL.

Details on this clonotype: The junction departs from germline at one end; a sequencing error may be responsible. This sequence joins TRBV3-1 and TRBJ1-1; no clear D gene. From germline, CDR1 is LGHDT and CDR2 YNNKEL (reference sequence). The CDR3 totals 12 residues. The CDR3 spells CAGSRTNTEAFF. CDR3 bases: TGTGCCGGCAGCCGCACGAACACTGAAGCTTTCTTT.

The V call is TRBV9, the J call TRBJ1-2, with TRBD1 matching 9 bases. Germline values: CDR1 SGDLS, CDR2 YYNGEE. CDR3 length: 17 amino acids. The V segment lost 0 bases and the J segment 7 bases; nucleotides outside the gene matches: 13. CDR3 residues: CASSVEFGDRGSFGYTF. The CDR3 DNA reads as TGTGCCAGCAGCGTAGAATTTGGCGACAGGGGGTCTTTTGGCTACACCTTC.

The gene calls are TRBV7-9 and TRBJ2-5, with D perhaps matching TRBD1 or TRBD2 (5 bases each). The germline CDR1 and CDR2 sequences are SEHNR and FQNEAQ (reference sequence). V was shortened by 5 bases and J by 4 bases, with 14 bases between the two germline ends. This CDR3 spans 14 amino acids. The CDR3 DNA is TGTGCCAGCAGCGCCGGGGACCGAGGAGAGACCCAGTACTTC. The encoded protein is CASSAGDRGETQYF.

This clonotype was counted only a few times. The chain has TRBV5-1 and TRBJ2-7, with a tentative D call TRBD1 (6 bases). The CDR3 contains 15 residues. V lost 6 bases, J lost 5 bases, and 21 bases lay in between. Germline values: CDR1 SGHRS, CDR2 YFSETQ. The CDR3 coding sequence is TGCGCCAGCAACTCACGGGGACAAGATTTCGACGAGCAGTACTTC. Translation gives CASNSRGQDFDEQYF.